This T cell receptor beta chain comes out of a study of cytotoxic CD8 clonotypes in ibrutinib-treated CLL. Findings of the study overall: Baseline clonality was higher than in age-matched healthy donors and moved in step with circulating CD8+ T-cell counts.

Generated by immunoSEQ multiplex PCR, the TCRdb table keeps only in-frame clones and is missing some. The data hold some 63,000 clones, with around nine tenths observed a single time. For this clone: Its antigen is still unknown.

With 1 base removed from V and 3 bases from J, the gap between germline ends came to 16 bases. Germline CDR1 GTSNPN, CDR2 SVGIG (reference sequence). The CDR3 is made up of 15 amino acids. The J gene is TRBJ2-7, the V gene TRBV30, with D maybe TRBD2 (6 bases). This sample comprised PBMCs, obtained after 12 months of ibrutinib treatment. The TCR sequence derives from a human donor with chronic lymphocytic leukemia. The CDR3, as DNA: TGTGCCTGGAGTGGGGATTGGAGGGCCGACTACGAGCAGTACTTC. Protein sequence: CAWSGDWRADYEQYF.